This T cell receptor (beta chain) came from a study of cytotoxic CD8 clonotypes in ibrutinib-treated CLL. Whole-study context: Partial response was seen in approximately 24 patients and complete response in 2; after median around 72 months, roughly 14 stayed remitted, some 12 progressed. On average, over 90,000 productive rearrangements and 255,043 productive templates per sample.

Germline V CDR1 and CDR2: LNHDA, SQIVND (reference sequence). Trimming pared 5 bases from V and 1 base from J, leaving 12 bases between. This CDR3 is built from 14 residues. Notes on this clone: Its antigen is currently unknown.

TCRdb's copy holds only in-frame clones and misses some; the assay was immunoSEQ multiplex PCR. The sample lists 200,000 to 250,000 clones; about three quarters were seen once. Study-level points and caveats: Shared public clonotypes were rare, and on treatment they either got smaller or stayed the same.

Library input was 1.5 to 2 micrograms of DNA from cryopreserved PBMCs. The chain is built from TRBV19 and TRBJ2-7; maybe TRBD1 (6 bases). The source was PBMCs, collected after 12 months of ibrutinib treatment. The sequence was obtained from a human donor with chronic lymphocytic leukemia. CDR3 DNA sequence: TGTGCCAGTAGTGGGCAGGGGCAGTCCTACGAGCAGTACTTC. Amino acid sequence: CASSGQGQSYEQYF.